This T cell receptor (beta chain) was recorded in a study of T cell repertoires in cytomegalovirus infection. Overall study: TCR beta signatures that were public indicated CMV infection and matching HLA type. Study-wide results and caveats: Cumulative public TCR beta family frequency identified CMV carriers with the relevant HLA. The ex vivo response showed dominance by HLA-C-restricted CMV-specific TCR beta clonotypes.

MiXCR, applied by TCRdb to the reads, yields one record per CDR3 protein. The table records some 390,000 distinct CDR3 sequences, around 18% of them present only once. Trimming took off 2 bases at V and 8 bases at J, with 6 bases between the two ends. The CDR3 runs 11 residues. Germline CDR1 reads ENHRY; CDR2 reads SYGVKD. As concerns this clonotype: Its antigen remains unidentified.

Sequenced: PBMCs. The chain couples TRBV10-3 to TRBJ1-2; D remains ambiguous. The sequence was collected from a human donor in good health (CMV status not recorded). Some clones in this sample may be carry-over from other donors' samples. The CDR3 region has the DNA TGTGCCATCAGTGAGCAGGAGGGCTACACCTTC. Translation gives CAISEQEGYTF.